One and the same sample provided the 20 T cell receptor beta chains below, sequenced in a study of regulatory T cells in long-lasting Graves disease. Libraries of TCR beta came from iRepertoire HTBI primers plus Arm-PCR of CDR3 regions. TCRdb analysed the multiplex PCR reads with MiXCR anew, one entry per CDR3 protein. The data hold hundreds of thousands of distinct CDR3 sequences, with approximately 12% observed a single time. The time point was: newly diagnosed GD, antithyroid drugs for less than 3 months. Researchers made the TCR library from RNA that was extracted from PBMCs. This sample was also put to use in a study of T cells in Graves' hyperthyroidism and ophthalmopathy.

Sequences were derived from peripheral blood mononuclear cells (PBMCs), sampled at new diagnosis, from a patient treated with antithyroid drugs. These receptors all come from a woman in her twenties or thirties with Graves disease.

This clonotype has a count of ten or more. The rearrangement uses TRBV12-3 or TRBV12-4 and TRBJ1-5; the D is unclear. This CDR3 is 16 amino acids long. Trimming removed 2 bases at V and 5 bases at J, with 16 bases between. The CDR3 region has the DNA TGTGCCAGCAGTTTAAGAATGGCAGTGGGGTATCAGCCCCAGCATTTT. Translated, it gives CASSLRMAVGYQPQHF.

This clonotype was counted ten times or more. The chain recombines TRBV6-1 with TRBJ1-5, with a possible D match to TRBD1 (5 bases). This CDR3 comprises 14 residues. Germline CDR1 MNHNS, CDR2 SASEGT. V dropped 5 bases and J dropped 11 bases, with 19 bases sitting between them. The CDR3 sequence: CASSTGGVKSAQHF. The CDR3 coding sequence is TGTGCCAGCAGTACCGGGGGGGTAAAGTCGGCCCAGCATTTT.

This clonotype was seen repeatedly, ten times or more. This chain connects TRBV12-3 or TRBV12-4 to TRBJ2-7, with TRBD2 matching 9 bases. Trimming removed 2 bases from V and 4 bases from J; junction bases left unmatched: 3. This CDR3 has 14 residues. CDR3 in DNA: TGTGCCAGCAGTTTAAAACTAGCGGGTTACGAGCAGTACTTC. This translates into CASSLKLAGYEQYF.

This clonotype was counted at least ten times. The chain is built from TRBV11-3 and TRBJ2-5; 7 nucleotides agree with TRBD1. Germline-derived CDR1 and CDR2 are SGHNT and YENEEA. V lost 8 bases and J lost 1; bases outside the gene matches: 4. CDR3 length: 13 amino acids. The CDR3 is CASAQGVQETQYF. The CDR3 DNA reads TGTGCCAGCGCTCAGGGGGTCCAAGAGACCCAGTACTTC.

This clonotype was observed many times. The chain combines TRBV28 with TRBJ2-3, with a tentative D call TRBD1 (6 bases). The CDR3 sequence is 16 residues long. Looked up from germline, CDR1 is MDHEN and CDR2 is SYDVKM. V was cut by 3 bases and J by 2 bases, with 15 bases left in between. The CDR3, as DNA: TGTGCCAGCAGTTTGACAGGAACTCTTTACACAGATACGCAGTATTTT. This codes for CASSLTGTLYTDTQYF.

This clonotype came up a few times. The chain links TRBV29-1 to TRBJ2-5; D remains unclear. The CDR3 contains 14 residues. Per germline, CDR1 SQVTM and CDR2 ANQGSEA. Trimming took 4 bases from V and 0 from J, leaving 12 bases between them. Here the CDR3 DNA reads TGCAGCGTTGTTCTCACGGAGTACCAAGAGACCCAGTACTTC. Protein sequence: CSVVLTEYQETQYF.

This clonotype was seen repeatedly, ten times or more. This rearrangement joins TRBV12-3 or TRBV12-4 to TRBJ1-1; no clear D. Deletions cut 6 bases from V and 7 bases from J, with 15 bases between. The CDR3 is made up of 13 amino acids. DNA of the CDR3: TGTGCCAGCAGACTCATAAGTCGTGGTGAAGCTTTCTTT. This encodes CASRLISRGEAFF.

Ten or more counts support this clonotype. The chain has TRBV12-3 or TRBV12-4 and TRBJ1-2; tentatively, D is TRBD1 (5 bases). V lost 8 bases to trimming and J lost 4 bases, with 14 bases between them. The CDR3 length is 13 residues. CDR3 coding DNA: TGTGCCAGCGGGGACCTTGGGCCCTATGGCTACACCTTC. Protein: CASGDLGPYGYTF.

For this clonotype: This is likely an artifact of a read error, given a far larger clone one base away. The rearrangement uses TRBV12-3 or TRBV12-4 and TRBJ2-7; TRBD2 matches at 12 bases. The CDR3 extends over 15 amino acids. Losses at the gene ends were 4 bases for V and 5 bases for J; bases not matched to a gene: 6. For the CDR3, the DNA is TGTGCCAGCAGTTCTAGCGGGAGGGGGTTCGACGAGCAGTACTTC. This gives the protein CASSSSGRGFDEQYF.

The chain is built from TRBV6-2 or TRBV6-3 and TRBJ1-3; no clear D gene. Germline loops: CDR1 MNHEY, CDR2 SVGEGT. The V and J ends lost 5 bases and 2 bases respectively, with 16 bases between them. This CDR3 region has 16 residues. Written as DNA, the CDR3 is TGTGCCAGCAGTGGGTTTTTAACAACGCCTGGAAACACCATATATTTT. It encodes CASSGFLTTPGNTIYF.

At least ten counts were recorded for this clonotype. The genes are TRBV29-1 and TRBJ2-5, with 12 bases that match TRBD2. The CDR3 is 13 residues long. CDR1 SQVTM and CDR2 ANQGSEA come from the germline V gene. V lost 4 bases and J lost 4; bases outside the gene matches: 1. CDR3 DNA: TGCAGCGTTGGGACTAGCGGGGTAGAGACCCAGTACTTC. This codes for CSVGTSGVETQYF.

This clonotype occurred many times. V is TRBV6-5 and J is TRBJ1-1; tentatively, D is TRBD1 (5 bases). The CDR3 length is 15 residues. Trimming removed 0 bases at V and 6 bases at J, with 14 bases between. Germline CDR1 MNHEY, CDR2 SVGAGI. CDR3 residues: CASSYSSFRGSEAFF. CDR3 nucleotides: TGTGCCAGCAGTTACTCGAGTTTTAGGGGCTCTGAAGCTTTCTTT.

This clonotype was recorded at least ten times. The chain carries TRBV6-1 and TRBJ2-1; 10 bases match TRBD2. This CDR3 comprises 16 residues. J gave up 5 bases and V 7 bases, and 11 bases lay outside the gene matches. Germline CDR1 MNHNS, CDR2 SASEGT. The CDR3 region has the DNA TGTGCCAGCATGTGGTCTAGCGGGAGTTCCGACAATGAGCAGTTCTTC. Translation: CASMWSSGSSDNEQFF.

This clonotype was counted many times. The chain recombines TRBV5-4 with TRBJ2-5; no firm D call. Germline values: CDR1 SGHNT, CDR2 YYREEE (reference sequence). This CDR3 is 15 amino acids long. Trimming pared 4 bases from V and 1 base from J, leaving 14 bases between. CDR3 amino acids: CASSPATSGQETQYF. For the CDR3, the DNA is TGTGCCAGCAGCCCCGCTACGTCAGGCCAAGAGACCCAGTACTTC. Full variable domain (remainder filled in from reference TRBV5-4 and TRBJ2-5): ETGVTQSPTHLIKTRGQQVTLRCSSQSGHNTVSWYQQALGQGPQFIFQYYREEENGRGNFPPRFSGLQFPNYSSELNVNALELDDSALYLCASSPATSGQETQYFGPGTRLLVL.

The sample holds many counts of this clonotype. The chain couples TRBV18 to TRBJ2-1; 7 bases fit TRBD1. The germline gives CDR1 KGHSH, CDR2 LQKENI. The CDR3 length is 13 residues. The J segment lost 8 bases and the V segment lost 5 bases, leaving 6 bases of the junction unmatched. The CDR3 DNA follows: TGTGCCAGCTCAACAAACAGGGGCGATGAGCAGTTCTTC. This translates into CASSTNRGDEQFF.

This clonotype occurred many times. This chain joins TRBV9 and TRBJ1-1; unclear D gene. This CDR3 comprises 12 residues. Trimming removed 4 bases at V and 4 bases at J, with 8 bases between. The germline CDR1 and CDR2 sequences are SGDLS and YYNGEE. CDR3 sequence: CASSPDGTEAFF. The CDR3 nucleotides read TGTGCCAGCAGCCCAGACGGCACTGAAGCTTTCTTT. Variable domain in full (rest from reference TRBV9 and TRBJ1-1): DSGVTQTPKHLITATGQRVTLRCSPRSGDLSVYWYQQSLDQGLQFLIQYYNGEERAKGNILERFSAQQFPDLHSELNLSSLELGDSALYFCASSPDGTEAFFGQGTRLTVV.

This CDR3 reads CASNIPSINQPQHF. The DNA for the CDR3 is TGTGCCAGTAACATACCCAGTATAAATCAGCCCCAGCATTTT. V and J are TRBV19 and TRBJ1-5; D gene ambiguous. CDR3 length equals 14 residues. Trimming removed 7 bases from V and 4 bases from J, with 14 bases in between. The germline V gene encodes CDR1 LNHDA and CDR2 SQIVND (reference sequence).

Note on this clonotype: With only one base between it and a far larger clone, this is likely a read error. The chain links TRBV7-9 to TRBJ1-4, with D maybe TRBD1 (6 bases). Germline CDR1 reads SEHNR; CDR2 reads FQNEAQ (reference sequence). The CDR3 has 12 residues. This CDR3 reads CAGSPGGRKLFF. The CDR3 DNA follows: TGTGCCGGCAGCCCTGGGGGGCGAAAACTGTTTTTT. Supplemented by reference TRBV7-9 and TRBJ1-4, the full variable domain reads DTGVSQNPRHKITKRGQNVTFRCDPISEHNRLYWYRQTLGQGPEFLTYFQNEAQLEKSRLLSDRFSAERPKGSFSTLEIQRTEQGDSAMYLCAGSPGGRKLFFGSGTQLSVL.

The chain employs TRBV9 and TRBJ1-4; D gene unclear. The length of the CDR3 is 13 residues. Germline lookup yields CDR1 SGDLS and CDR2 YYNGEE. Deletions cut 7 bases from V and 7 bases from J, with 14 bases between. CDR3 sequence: CASASRSFEKLFF. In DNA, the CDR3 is TGTGCCAGCGCTTCCCGGAGTTTTGAAAAACTGTTTTTT.

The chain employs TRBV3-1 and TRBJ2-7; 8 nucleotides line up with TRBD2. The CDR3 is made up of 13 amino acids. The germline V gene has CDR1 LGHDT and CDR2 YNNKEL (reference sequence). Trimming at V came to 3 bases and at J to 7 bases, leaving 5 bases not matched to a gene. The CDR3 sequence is CASSHTGGREQYF. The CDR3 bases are TGTGCCAGCAGCCACACGGGGGGGCGAGAGCAGTACTTC.